The 29 T cell receptor beta chains below all came from one sample that was sequenced in a study of blood T cell repertoires in COVID-19. Assay used: immunoSEQ multiplex PCR; TCRdb lists only in-frame clones, some missing. The sample shows about 270,000 clones, around nine tenths of them seen only once. Sequences were obtained from peripheral blood. The receptors were sampled from a man aged 40-55 years with active or convalescent COVID-19.

The V call is TRBV19, the J call TRBJ1-5; 7 nucleotides line up with TRBD1. This CDR3 comprises 18 residues. V shed 8 bases, J shed 1 base, and the junction held 17 bases outside the gene matches. Germline V lookup: CDR1 LNHDA, CDR2 SQIVND (reference sequence). CDR3 sequence reads: CASYIPHDRVISNQPQHF. Here the CDR3 DNA reads TGTGCCAGTTATATCCCCCACGACAGGGTCATAAGCAATCAGCCCCAGCATTTT.

The J gene is TRBJ2-1, the V gene TRBV5-1; 7 nucleotides match TRBD2. Germline lookup yields CDR1 SGHRS and CDR2 YFSETQ. The trim removed 5 bases at V and 2 bases at J, leaving 7 bases unmatched. The CDR3 spans 15 residues. The CDR3 here is CASRISGSTYNEQFF. DNA for the CDR3: TGCGCCAGCAGGATTAGCGGGTCAACCTACAATGAGCAGTTCTTC.

The genes are TRBV5-1 and TRBJ2-2, with D perhaps matching TRBD2 (6 bases). Trimming stripped 0 bases from V and 4 bases from J, with 10 bases between. Germline V gene data show CDR1 as SGHRS and CDR2 as YFSETQ. This CDR3 contains 15 residues. The CDR3 coding sequence is TGCGCCAGCAGCTTGGTCGGGAGTATCACCGGGGAGCTGTTTTTT. Residues: CASSLVGSITGELFF.

This clone has just one count. The V call is TRBV12-3 or TRBV12-4, the J call TRBJ2-1; 7 positions agree with TRBD2. J was trimmed by 8 bases and V by 8 bases; bases with no gene match: 3. This CDR3 is built from 11 residues. The CDR3 spells CASGGVYEQFF. The CDR3, as DNA: TGTGCCAGCGGGGGGGTATATGAGCAGTTCTTC.

The chain carries TRBV13 and TRBJ2-3; TRBD2 is a possible D gene (6 bases). CDR3 length equals 13 residues. The germline V and J ends were trimmed by 5 bases and 2 bases, with 8 bases remaining between them. The V gene's germline CDR1 is PRHDT and CDR2 FYEKMQ (reference sequence). This chain's CDR3 is CASSRDSTDTQYF. The DNA of the CDR3 is TGTGCCAGCAGCCGGGACTCCACAGATACGCAGTATTTT.

V usage is TRBV2 and J usage is TRBJ1-1; D might be TRBD1 (5 bases). The V and J ends lost 7 bases and 5 bases respectively, with 14 bases between them. Germline assignment: CDR1 SNHLY and CDR2 FYNNEI. There are 13 residues in the CDR3. The CDR3 protein is CASKRGVETEAFF. CDR3 in DNA: TGTGCCAGCAAAAGGGGTGTGGAGACTGAAGCTTTCTTT.

This sequence joins TRBV21-1 and TRBJ1-1; the table's D gene call, TRBD1, was not cross checked with the DNA. TRBV21-1 is described as a pseudogene. The CDR3 spans 15 residues. The CDR3: CASSKVDRGHTEAFF. The CDR3 DNA follows: TGTGCCAGCAGCAAAGTCGACAGGGGACACACTGAAGCTTTCTTT.

The V call is TRBV6-6, the J call TRBJ1-1; the match to TRBD1 covers 10 bases. V shed 4 bases, J shed 4 bases, and the junction held 9 bases outside the gene matches. The CDR3 length is 16 residues. Germline V CDR1 and CDR2: MNHNY, SVGAGI (reference sequence). CDR3 sequence reads: CASSSGDRGPATEAFF. CDR3 sequence (DNA): TGTGCCAGCAGTTCGGGGGACAGGGGTCCGGCCACTGAAGCTTTCTTT.

This chain connects TRBV5-1 to TRBJ2-7; D gene ambiguous. The CDR3 is 11 residues long. CDR1 and CDR2 (germline): SGHRS, YFSETQ. V shed 2 bases and J shed 5 bases, with 5 bases lying between them. In DNA form, the CDR3 reads TGCGCCAGCAGCTTTAGTCACGAGCAGTACTTC. Its translation: CASSFSHEQYF.

The genes are TRBV11-2 and TRBJ2-7; 9 bases match TRBD1. CDR1 and CDR2 (germline): SGHAT, FQNNGV. This CDR3 has 16 amino acids. V dropped 3 bases and J dropped 3; count of bases not matched to a gene: 9. The CDR3 nucleotides are TGTGCCAGCAGCTTCCCATCGGGGACAGGGTACTACGAGCAGTACTTC. Protein sequence: CASSFPSGTGYYEQYF. The variable domain in full, with the rest retrieved from reference TRBV11-2 and TRBJ2-7, is EAGVAQSPRYKIIEKRQSVAFWCNPISGHATLYWYQQILGQGPKLLIQFQNNGVVDDSQLPKDRFSAERLKGVDSTLKIQPAKLEDSAVYLCASSFPSGTGYYEQYFGPGTRLTVT.

V and J are TRBV4-1 and TRBJ1-2; possibly TRBD1 for D (5 bases). Germline V CDR1 and CDR2: MGHRA, YSYEKL. The CDR3 extends over 15 amino acids. The V and J ends lost 0 bases and 3 bases respectively, with 11 bases between them. CDR3 sequence: CASSQEDILYYGYTF. CDR3 coding DNA: TGCGCCAGCAGCCAAGAGGACATTTTATACTATGGCTACACCTTC.

The V gene is TRBV5-4, the J gene TRBJ2-2; possible D gene TRBD1, 5 bases. Germline V gene data show CDR1 as SGHNT and CDR2 as YYREEE (reference sequence). V was pared by 3 bases and J by 4 bases, with 13 bases between. The CDR3 has 15 residues. In nucleotides, the CDR3 is TGTGCCAGCAGCTGGGGCACGAGAATCACCGGGGAGCTGTTTTTT. Protein product: CASSWGTRITGELFF.

The V call is TRBV9, the J call TRBJ1-1; possibly TRBD1 for D (6 bases). Germline values: CDR1 SGDLS, CDR2 YYNGEE. This CDR3 contains 14 residues. V was clipped by 4 bases and J by 1 base, with 11 bases between them. The CDR3 coding sequence is TGTGCCAGCAGCATAGGGACACAGAACACTGAAGCTTTCTTT. Encoded protein: CASSIGTQNTEAFF.

The chain is built from TRBV5-1 and TRBJ1-2; the D is unclear. The V and J ends lost 1 base and 9 bases respectively, with 16 bases between them. Germline V gene lookup returns CDR1 SGHRS and CDR2 YFSETQ. The CDR3 is made up of 14 amino acids. CDR3 loop: CASSLLRGEGSYTF. The CDR3 bases are TGCGCCAGCAGCTTGCTTCGGGGAGAAGGGAGCTACACCTTC.

This chain links TRBV7-2 with TRBJ2-1, with D perhaps matching TRBD2 (6 bases). V gave up 5 bases and J gave up 5 bases, with 13 bases separating them. Germline V gene lookup returns CDR1 SGHTA and CDR2 FQGNSA. This CDR3 is built from 14 residues. The CDR3: CASSATSLHNEQFF. The DNA of the CDR3 is TGTGCCAGCAGCGCGACTAGTTTACACAATGAGCAGTTCTTC.

The CDR3: CASSLPGRGRAFF. Written as DNA, the CDR3 is TGCGCCAGCAGCTTGCCGGGAAGGGGGCGAGCTTTCTTT. V and J are TRBV5-1 and TRBJ1-1; TRBD1 matches 7 bases. CDR3 length: 13 amino acids. The J segment lost 10 bases and the V segment lost 1 base, leaving 7 bases of the junction unmatched. Germline V gene sequence: CDR1 SGHRS, CDR2 YFSETQ.

The V gene is TRBV5-6, the J gene TRBJ2-2; D possibly corresponds to TRBD2 (6 bases). Trimming pared 1 base from V and 5 bases from J, leaving 15 bases between. Germline values: CDR1 SGHDT, CDR2 YYEEEE. CDR3 length: 16 amino acids. This chain's CDR3 is CASSLKGPAGTGELFF. CDR3 coding DNA: TGTGCCAGCAGCTTGAAGGGACCGGCGGGGACCGGGGAGCTGTTTTTT.

Here the CDR3 DNA reads TGTGCCACGAACGGTGGGAACACTGAAGCTTTCTTT. Its translation is CATNGGNTEAFF. This chain connects TRBV10-3 to TRBJ1-1; D gene unclear. This CDR3 spans 12 amino acids. Trimming took off 10 bases at V and 1 base at J, with 10 bases between the two ends. Germline values: CDR1 ENHRY, CDR2 SYGVKD.

This clone has just a few counts. The genes are TRBV11-3 and TRBJ1-1; 8 bases align to TRBD1. The CDR3 loop spans 14 amino acids. With V trimmed by 4 bases and J by 3 bases, 4 bases remained unmatched. Germline values: CDR1 SGHNT, CDR2 YENEEA. The chain's CDR3 is CASSSGTGHTEAFF. CDR3 DNA sequence: TGTGCCAGCAGCTCCGGGACAGGACACACTGAAGCTTTCTTT.

This sequence joins TRBV6-6 and TRBJ1-5; 7 bases map to TRBD1. The V segment lost 6 bases and the J segment 6 bases; nucleotides outside the gene matches: 14. Germline assignment: CDR1 MNHNY and CDR2 SVGAGI (reference sequence). The CDR3 is made up of 16 amino acids. The CDR3 protein is CASRVSGQATGQPQHF. Written as DNA, the CDR3 is TGTGCCAGCAGAGTTTCAGGACAGGCAACGGGTCAGCCCCAGCATTTT.

The J gene is TRBJ1-1, the V gene TRBV6-5; 11 bases agree with TRBD1. The J segment lost 11 bases and the V segment lost 6 bases, leaving 14 bases of the junction unmatched. CDR1 and CDR2 (germline): MNHEY, SVGAGI. The CDR3 contains 15 residues. CDR3 sequence (DNA): TGTGCCAGCAGCATTGGACAGGGGGCGCGTTCGAGGGCTTTCTTT. It specifies CASSIGQGARSRAFF.

The chain uses TRBV15 and TRBJ1-6; the D is unclear. V lost 6 bases to trimming and J lost 9 bases, with 9 bases between them. Germline V gene lookup returns CDR1 LNHNV and CDR2 YYDKDF (reference sequence). The CDR3 covers 12 residues. The CDR3 nucleotides are TGTGCCACCAGTTCCGGTGGTTCACCCCTCCACTTT. It translates to CATSSGGSPLHF.

This clone appeared once. The rearrangement links TRBV18 to TRBJ2-7; TRBD2 might be the D (7 bases). CDR3 length: 14 amino acids. The ends were cut back, 2 bases at V and 2 bases at J, with 10 bases in the middle. Germline CDR1 reads KGHSH; CDR2 reads LQKENI. In DNA form, the CDR3 reads TGTGCCAGCTCACCAGCGGGGGCTCCCTACGAGCAGTACTTC. It codes for CASSPAGAPYEQYF.

The chain employs TRBV27 and TRBJ2-1; 7 bases fit TRBD2. Germline CDR1 MNHEY, CDR2 SMNVEV (reference sequence). The CDR3 contains 13 residues. Trimming took 6 bases from V and 5 from J; bases not matched to a gene: 4. This CDR3 reads CASSQTSNNEQFF. DNA for the CDR3: TGTGCCAGCAGCCAGACTAGCAACAATGAGCAGTTCTTC.

The chain couples TRBV11-3 to TRBJ1-6; 8 bases map to TRBD1. The CDR3 totals 16 residues. Trimming took 2 bases from V and 7 from J; bases not matched to a gene: 7. Per germline, CDR1 SGHNT and CDR2 YENEEA. The CDR3 region has the DNA TGTGCCAGCAGCTTATCACAGGGGGTTGGAAATTCACCCCTCCACTTT. Translated, it gives CASSLSQGVGNSPLHF.

This clone was seen only once. The gene calls are TRBV28 and TRBJ1-5; a possible D gene is TRBD1 (6 bases). Germline V gene sequence: CDR1 MDHEN, CDR2 SYDVKM. CDR3 length: 16 residues. V lost 6 bases to trimming and J lost 7 bases, with 22 bases between them. CDR3 sequence: CASSMTGRGDSQPQHF. The DNA for the CDR3 is TGTGCCAGCAGCATGACCGGCAGGGGAGATAGCCAGCCCCAGCATTTT.

The CDR3 sequence is CASSIDTGALYGYTF. The CDR3 nucleotides read TGTGCCAGTAGTATAGATACAGGGGCCCTGTATGGCTACACCTTC. V is TRBV19 and J is TRBJ1-2, with TRBD1 identical over 7 bases. The germline V gene encodes CDR1 LNHDA and CDR2 SQIVND (reference sequence). The CDR3 sequence is 15 residues long. V was pared by 0 bases and J by 5 bases, with 6 bases of the junction left unmatched. Based on the CDR3 plus reference TRBV19 and TRBJ1-2, the full variable domain is DGGITQSPKYLFRKEGQNVTLSCEQNLNHDAMYWYRQDPGQGLRLIYYSQIVNDFQKGDIAEGYSVSREKKESFPLTVTSAQKNPTAFYLCASSIDTGALYGYTFGSGTRLTVV.

This sequence joins TRBV29-1 and TRBJ2-1; a weak D match, TRBD1 (5 bases). The length of the CDR3 is 13 residues. V gave up 5 bases and J gave up 4 bases, with 12 bases separating them. Germline assignment: CDR1 SQVTM and CDR2 ANQGSEA. The DNA of the CDR3 is TGCAGCGTTCCCCTGACAGCTTACAATGAGCAGTTCTTC. This gives the protein CSVPLTAYNEQFF.

The chain has TRBV7-8 and TRBJ2-7; no reliable D call. There are 15 residues in the CDR3. Germline CDR1 and CDR2: SGHVS and FQNEAQ. V was clipped by 0 bases and J by 6 bases, with 15 bases between them. The chain's CDR3 is CASSLAGLKFTEQYF. CDR3 nucleotide sequence: TGTGCCAGCAGCTTAGCGGGCCTTAAATTTACCGAGCAGTACTTC.